These 6 T cell receptor beta chains share one sample of origin, sequenced in a study of CXCR3-negative and CXCR3-positive naive CD8 T cells. Preparation of TRB cDNA libraries relied on 5' RACE carrying UMI labels. TCRdb re-analyzed the 5' RACE reads; it lists each CDR3 protein once, without DNA. In total, the table holds over 5,500 distinct CDR3 sequences. Their target antigens are unknown. Study-level points and caveats: More hydrophobic TRB CDR3s occurred in CXCR3-positive than in CXCR3-negative naive cells.

Sequenced: naive CXCR3+ CD8+ T cells from blood. Sample subset: CD45RO-CCR7+CD27+CD95- naive CD8+ T cells expressing CXCR3 (TNR3+). All receptors derive from a human donor in good health. Some clones in this sample may be carry-over from other donors' samples.

The gene calls are TRBV7-9 and TRBJ2-7; TCRdb calls TRBD2, which cannot be checked without DNA. The CDR3 has 15 residues. Per germline, CDR1 SEHNR and CDR2 FQNEAQ (reference sequence). The CDR3 sequence is CASSLGGPTPYEQYF.

Frequency places this clonotype as medium-sized. The chain recombines TRBV27 with TRBJ2-3; TCRdb picks TRBD2, but there is no DNA to check that call. Germline V gene sequence: CDR1 MNHEY, CDR2 SMNVEV (reference sequence). CDR3 size: 14 residues. The CDR3 here is CASRLLAGGDTQYF.

This clonotype is labeled medium-sized based on frequency. V and J are TRBV29-1 and TRBJ1-4. The CDR3 has 12 amino acids. Germline CDR1 is SQVTM and CDR2 is ANQGSEA. Here the CDR3 reads CSVELSGNKLFF.

According to its frequency, this clonotype is medium-sized. CDR3 residues: CASSVASLGSGTDTQYF. The V call is TRBV9, the J call TRBJ2-3; the D call of TRBD2 rests on TCRdb alone, since no DNA is present to check it. The CDR3 consists of 17 residues. Germline V gene data show CDR1 as SGDLS and CDR2 as YYNGEE.

The V gene is TRBV9, the J gene TRBJ1-3. This CDR3 is built from 15 residues. Germline lookup yields CDR1 SGDLS and CDR2 YYNGEE. The chain's CDR3 is CASSDFRGSGNTIYF.

Judged by frequency, this clonotype is medium-sized. This chain links TRBV29-1 with TRBJ2-7; TCRdb's assignment of TRBD1 cannot be checked, as there is no DNA. Looked up from germline, CDR1 is SQVTM and CDR2 is ANQGSEA. The CDR3 totals 14 residues. The CDR3 loop is CSVGFQDRPYEQYF.